The rows below give T cell receptor beta chains drawn from one sample of a study of response to subunit inactivated influenza vaccine. From the RT-PCR reads, TCRdb called clonotypes with MiXCR, one entry per CDR3 protein. Among around 520,000 distinct CDR3 sequences listed, about 11% were seen once. Sequences were derived from PBMCs from blood, sampled on the day of vaccination. Source of these receptors: a man aged 45-65 years who received an inactivated influenza vaccine. Both conserved end residues are part of each CDR3. A D gene is named only where the DNA matches it firmly. Only part of the rows carry a size: once, few, many, or a class if the clone is expanded.

V	J	size	D	CDR3	DNA
TRBV5-1	TRBJ1-5	.	.	CARPTSSNQPQHF	TGCGCCAGACCGACATCAAGCAATCAGCCCCAGCATTTT
TRBV6-2/TRBV6-3	TRBJ2-1	few	TRBD2	CASYLGLAGPNEQFF	TGTGCCAGCTATCTAGGGCTAGCGGGCCCCAATGAGCAGTTCTTC
TRBV12-3/TRBV12-4	TRBJ1-1	many	TRBD1	CASRPGQGNTEAFF	TGTGCCAGCAGACCGGGACAGGGTAACACTGAAGCTTTCTTT
TRBV6-2/TRBV6-3	TRBJ2-2	few	TRBD2	CASSYRERESPGELFF	TGTGCCAGCAGTTACCGTGAGCGGGAGAGCCCCGGGGAGCTGTTTTTT
TRBV11-2	TRBJ2-5	few	.	CASSPDGAQYF	TGTGCCAGCAGCCCCGATGGGGCCCAGTACTTC
TRBV7-6	TRBJ2-1	few	TRBD2	CASSRRGLGGSHNEQFF	TGTGCCAGCAGCCGCCGTGGACTAGGAGGATCTCACAATGAGCAGTTCTTC
TRBV4-3	TRBJ2-3	few	.	CASSPTWGLYTDTQYF	TGCGCCAGCAGCCCCACCTGGGGCCTTTACACAGATACGCAGTATTTT
TRBV2	TRBJ2-2	many	TRBD1	CASRNRGPGELFF	TGTGCCAGCAGGAACAGGGGCCCCGGGGAGCTGTTTTTT
TRBV5-1	TRBJ1-1	few	TRBD1	CASSTGQGEAFF	TGCGCCAGCAGCACCGGACAGGGGGAAGCTTTCTTT
TRBV29-1	TRBJ2-1	few	.	CSVDGFRSSYNEQFF	TGCAGCGTTGACGGTTTTAGGAGCTCCTACAATGAGCAGTTCTTC
TRBV28	TRBJ2-7	.	.	CASSPTIGRVRPSYEQYF	TGTGCCAGCAGCCCCACCATAGGACGGGTCAGGCCGTCCTACGAGCAGTACTTC
TRBV10-3	TRBJ2-5	few	.	CAISSKPQETQYF	TGTGCCATCAGTTCAAAACCACAAGAGACCCAGTACTTC
TRBV14	TRBJ2-7	.	.	CASSRTGLVDSSYEQYF	TGTGCCAGCAGCCGCACCGGGCTGGTGGACAGCTCCTACGAGCAGTACTTC
TRBV18	TRBJ2-1	.	.	CASSPPGLRSYNEQFF	TGTGCCAGCTCACCACCGGGACTTCGCTCCTACAATGAGCAGTTCTTC
TRBV7-8	TRBJ2-7	.	TRBD1	CASSLSFRDSKQYF	TGTGCCAGCAGCTTATCTTTCCGGGACAGCAAGCAGTACTTC
TRBV10-3	TRBJ2-5	few	.	CAISESGRDQETQYF	TGTGCCATCAGTGAGTCTGGCAGGGACCAAGAGACCCAGTACTTC
TRBV3-1	TRBJ1-1	many	.	CASSTTANTEAFF	TGTGCCAGCAGCACTACAGCGAACACTGAAGCTTTCTTT
TRBV7-2	TRBJ2-2	.	.	CASSLSPRLSNTGELFF	TGTGCCAGCAGCTTATCCCCGCGGTTATCGAACACCGGGGAGCTGTTTTTT
TRBV6-4	TRBJ2-1	once	TRBD2	CASSDGIGGKDEQFF	TGTGCCAGCAGTGACGGGATCGGGGGGAAGGATGAGCAGTTCTTC
TRBV9	TRBJ2-2	.	TRBD2	CASSPRTSGTTGELFF	TGTGCCAGCAGCCCCCGGACTAGCGGGACCACCGGGGAGCTGTTTTTT
TRBV20-1	TRBJ2-1	.	.	CSARGGVGSYNEQFF	TGCAGTGCTCGAGGGGGAGTTGGCTCCTACAATGAGCAGTTCTTC
TRBV6-1	TRBJ2-1	few	.	CASSGGQNYNEQFF	TGTGCCAGCAGTGGTGGACAGAACTACAATGAGCAGTTCTTC
TRBV7-9	TRBJ2-1	.	.	CASSLEWGSYNEQFF	TGTGCCAGCAGCTTAGAGTGGGGGTCCTACAATGAGCAGTTCTTC
TRBV30	TRBJ2-3	.	TRBD1	CAWSVQGADTQYF	TGTGCCTGGAGTGTCCAGGGGGCAGATACGCAGTATTTT
TRBV5-1	TRBJ2-5	.	.	CASSILGASVRGQETQYF	TGCGCCAGCAGCATCCTAGGGGCTAGTGTGAGGGGCCAAGAGACCCAGTACTTC
TRBV14	TRBJ2-5	few	.	CASSPKVIWRGQETQYF	TGTGCCAGCAGCCCCAAGGTTATATGGAGGGGTCAAGAGACCCAGTACTTC
TRBV2	TRBJ1-5	.	TRBD1	CASSVGQGANQPQHF	TGTGCCAGCAGTGTGGGTCAGGGGGCAAATCAGCCCCAGCATTTT
TRBV12-3/TRBV12-4	TRBJ1-1	few	.	CASSTGTFAFF	TGTGCCAGCAGTACCGGGACGTTCGCTTTCTTT
TRBV27	TRBJ2-3	.	TRBD2	CASSLELAGTHTQYF	TGTGCCAGCAGTTTAGAACTAGCGGGGACCCATACGCAGTATTTT
TRBV7-2	TRBJ2-1	few	.	CASSSGGPNEQFF	TGTGCCAGCAGCTCAGGAGGTCCCAATGAGCAGTTCTTC
TRBV20-1	TRBJ2-1	many	.	CSARKDEQFF	TGCAGTGCAAGAAAGGATGAGCAGTTCTTC
TRBV12-3/TRBV12-4	TRBJ2-7	few	.	CASSRGGLTYEQYF	TGTGCCAGCAGCCGGGGAGGACTTACATACGAGCAGTACTTC
TRBV6-1	TRBJ2-1	few	TRBD1	CASTKGAAWNEQFF	TGTGCCAGCACTAAGGGGGCGGCCTGGAATGAGCAGTTCTTC
TRBV20-1	TRBJ2-1	.	TRBD2	CSARYFGTSGRPNNEQFF	TGCAGTGCTAGATACTTCGGGACTAGCGGGAGGCCTAACAATGAGCAGTTCTTC
TRBV20-1	TRBJ1-4	.	.	CSARDDEKLFF	TGCAGTGCTAGAGATGATGAAAAACTGTTTTTT
TRBV11-2	TRBJ1-1	.	.	CASSELEGWNTEAFF	TGTGCCAGCAGCGAATTGGAAGGGTGGAACACTGAAGCTTTCTTT
TRBV27	TRBJ2-7	many	.	CASSFQGGYEQYF	TGCGCCAGCAGCTTTCAGGGAGGCTACGAGCAGTACTTC
TRBV20-1	TRBJ2-7	few	.	CSASPAEGGSYEQYF	TGCAGTGCTAGTCCCGCGGAGGGGGGCTCCTACGAGCAGTACTTC
TRBV7-2	TRBJ2-7	.	.	CASSTTGIDEQYF	TGTGCCAGCAGCACCACAGGGATCGACGAGCAGTACTTC
TRBV6-5	TRBJ2-2	.	.	CASSYSVLLRTGELFF	TGTGCCAGCAGTTACTCTGTTCTTCTTCGAACCGGGGAGCTGTTTTTT
TRBV20-1	TRBJ2-5	few	TRBD1	CSANRGSAQETQYF	TGCAGTGCGAACAGGGGATCTGCCCAAGAGACCCAGTACTTC
TRBV4-3	TRBJ1-4	few	.	CASSQGGVGEKLFF	TGCGCCAGCAGCCAAGGCGGGGTGGGTGAAAAACTGTTTTTT
TRBV12-3/TRBV12-4	TRBJ2-2	.	.	CASRPRGLRGVNTGELFF	TGTGCCAGCAGGCCCCGAGGCCTTCGAGGGGTGAACACCGGGGAGCTGTTTTTT
TRBV20-1	TRBJ2-1	few	.	CSAFHSGYNEQFF	TGCAGTGCTTTCCACTCAGGGTACAATGAGCAGTTCTTC
TRBV5-1	TRBJ1-2	few	.	CASSLSVDASYGYTF	TGCGCCAGCAGCTTGTCTGTCGACGCCTCCTATGGCTACACCTTC
TRBV19	TRBJ1-1	.	.	CASSPLGSVSTEAFF	TGTGCCAGTAGCCCTCTAGGGTCGGTGTCGACTGAAGCTTTCTTT
TRBV6-1	TRBJ2-7	.	.	CASKLWGLGMDEQYF	TGTGCCAGCAAACTTTGGGGCCTTGGCATGGACGAGCAGTACTTC
TRBV27	TRBJ2-2	few	.	CASSLSIPDPGPGELFF	TGTGCCAGCAGTTTATCGATTCCGGACCCGGGGCCCGGGGAGCTGTTTTTT
TRBV11-2	TRBJ1-1	few	.	CASSLARGPNEAFF	TGTGCCAGCAGCTTGGCCAGGGGCCCGAATGAAGCTTTCTTT
TRBV10-3	TRBJ1-2	few	TRBD1	CAIRGDGTGGEDYGYTF	TGTGCCATCAGGGGGGATGGGACAGGGGGCGAAGACTATGGCTACACCTTC
TRBV20-1	TRBJ1-1	.	TRBD1	CSATLSGQIANTEAFF	TGCAGTGCTACTCTCTCGGGACAGATAGCGAACACTGAAGCTTTCTTT
TRBV7-8	TRBJ1-2	.	TRBD1	CASSLSTGDYGYTF	TGTGCCAGCAGCTTAAGTACAGGGGACTATGGCTACACCTTC
TRBV11-2	TRBJ2-2	few	.	CASSPPSGVGELFF	TGTGCCAGCAGCCCCCCGTCCGGGGTCGGGGAGCTGTTTTTT
TRBV29-1	TRBJ1-1	many	.	CSGQGWNTEAFF	TGCAGCGGCCAGGGCTGGAACACTGAAGCTTTCTTT